The next 8 T cell receptor beta chains were all read from a single sample in a study of T cells after yellow fever vaccination (dated by TCRdb to about 2019). The treatment or condition label on this specimen signifies: live attenuated yellow fever vaccine strain. Libraries were built with 5' RACE. The sequencer listed for this sample is Illumina HiSeq 2500. In-frame beta chains were kept once TCRdb had trimmed the public reads at Q25 with fastp and called clones with MiXCR. A single entry per CDR3 protein holds the most common genes and DNA from its merged rows. For this sample the table gives hundreds of thousands of distinct CDR3 sequences, of which approximately 15% were detected only once. The top ten constitute around 15% of the sample. The input for sequencing was PBMCs, taken on the day of the yellow fever booster vaccination. All receptors come from a young man who received the YFV17D yellow fever vaccine.

This clonotype was recorded a few times. The rearrangement joins TRBV5-1 to TRBJ2-1; possible D gene TRBD2, 7 bases. Germline CDR1 and CDR2: SGHRS and YFSETQ. Trimming stripped 4 bases from V and 0 bases from J, with 11 bases between. The CDR3 runs 15 residues. The DNA of the CDR3 is TGCGCCAGCAGCCCGGGGGGCTTCTCCTACAATGAGCAGTTCTTC. Amino acid sequence: CASSPGGFSYNEQFF.

The chain carries TRBV4-2 and TRBJ2-7; the D is unclear. The germline V gene has CDR1 LGHNA and CDR2 YNFKEQ. The CDR3 consists of 15 residues. V was pared by 2 bases and J by 0 bases, with 11 bases between. The CDR3 reads CASSQNARSSYEQYF. CDR3 in DNA: TGTGCCAGCAGCCAAAACGCCCGGAGCTCCTACGAGCAGTACTTC.

This clonotype was counted only a few times. This chain links TRBV12-3 or TRBV12-4 with TRBJ1-3, with TRBD1 as a possible D gene (5 bases). CDR3 length: 13 residues. The germline V and J ends were trimmed by 7 bases and 5 bases, with 12 bases remaining between them. DNA for the CDR3: TGTGCCAGCACTTGGGGCCCGAGAAACACCATATATTTT. Encoded protein: CASTWGPRNTIYF.

The chain uses TRBV6-5 and TRBJ2-1, with D maybe TRBD1 (7 bases). The CDR3 has 16 residues. V dropped 2 bases and J dropped 6 bases, with 17 bases sitting between them. Germline V CDR1 and CDR2: MNHEY, SVGAGI. Here the CDR3 reads CASSYQLDRRGNEQFF. CDR3 DNA: TGTGCCAGCAGTTACCAATTGGACAGGCGGGGCAATGAGCAGTTCTTC.

The table lists this clonotype with a few counts. DNA for the CDR3: TGTGCCAGCAGCTCCACGATGATGGGACTAGCATTAGGCCAAGAGACCCAGTACTTC. Translation gives CASSSTMMGLALGQETQYF. This chain connects TRBV7-6 to TRBJ2-5; 9 bases fit TRBD2. Germline V gives CDR1 SGHVS, CDR2 FNYEAQ. J gave up 1 base and V 4 bases, and 16 bases lay outside the gene matches. The CDR3 consists of 19 residues.

The chain carries TRBV6-1 and TRBJ2-1; D unclear. Deletions cut 7 bases from V and 1 base from J, with 11 bases between. This CDR3 is 14 amino acids long. The germline V gene has CDR1 MNHNS and CDR2 SASEGT. The CDR3 coding sequence is TGTGCCAGCACCGAAGGCGGTTCCTACAATGAGCAGTTCTTC. Translating it yields CASTEGGSYNEQFF.

The chain carries TRBV27 and TRBJ2-7, with D hard to call. This CDR3 region has 15 residues. V lost 3 bases to trimming and J lost 0 bases, with 12 bases between them. CDR1 and CDR2 from the germline V gene are MNHEY and SMNVEV (reference sequence). Here the CDR3 DNA reads TGTGCCAGCAGTTTTGGCCGGGCTAGCTCCTACGAGCAGTACTTC. Translating it yields CASSFGRASSYEQYF.

This clonotype was found a few times. The rearrangement links TRBV6-1 to TRBJ2-1; a weak D match, TRBD2 (5 bases). The CDR3 is 17 amino acids. V was cut by 6 bases and J by 6 bases, with 24 bases left in between. Germline CDR1 is MNHNS and CDR2 is SASEGT. The CDR3 sequence is CASSHSLESLPGNEQFF. DNA of the CDR3: TGTGCCAGCAGCCATTCACTAGAGTCCTTACCGGGCAATGAGCAGTTCTTC.